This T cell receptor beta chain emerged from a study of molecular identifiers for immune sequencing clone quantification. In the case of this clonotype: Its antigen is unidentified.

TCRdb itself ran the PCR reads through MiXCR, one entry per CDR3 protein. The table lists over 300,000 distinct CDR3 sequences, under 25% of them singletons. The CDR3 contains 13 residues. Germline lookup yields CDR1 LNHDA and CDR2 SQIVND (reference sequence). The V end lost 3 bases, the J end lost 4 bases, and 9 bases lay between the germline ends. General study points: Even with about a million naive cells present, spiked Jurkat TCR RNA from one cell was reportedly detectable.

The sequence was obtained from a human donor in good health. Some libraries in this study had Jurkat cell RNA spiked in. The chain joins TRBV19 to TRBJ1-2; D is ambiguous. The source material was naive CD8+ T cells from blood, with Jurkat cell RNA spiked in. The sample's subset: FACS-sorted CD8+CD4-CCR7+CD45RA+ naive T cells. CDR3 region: CASSIVGVYGYTF. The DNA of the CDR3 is TGTGCCAGTAGTATCGTTGGAGTCTATGGCTACACCTTC.